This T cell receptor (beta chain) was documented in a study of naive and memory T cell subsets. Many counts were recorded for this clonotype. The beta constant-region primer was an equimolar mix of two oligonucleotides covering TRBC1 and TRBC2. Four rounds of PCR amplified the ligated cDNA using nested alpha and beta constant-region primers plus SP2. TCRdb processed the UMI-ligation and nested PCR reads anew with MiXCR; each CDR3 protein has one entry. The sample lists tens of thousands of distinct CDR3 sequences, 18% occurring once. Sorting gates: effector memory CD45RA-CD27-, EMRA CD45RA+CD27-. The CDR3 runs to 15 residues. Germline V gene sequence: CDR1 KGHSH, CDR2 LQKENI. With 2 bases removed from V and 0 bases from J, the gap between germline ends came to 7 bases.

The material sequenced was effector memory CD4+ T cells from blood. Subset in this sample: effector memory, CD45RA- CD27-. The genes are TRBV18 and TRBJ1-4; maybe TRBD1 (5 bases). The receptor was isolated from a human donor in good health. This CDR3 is CASSPSGPTNEKLFF. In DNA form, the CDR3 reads TGTGCCAGCTCACCATCGGGGCCAACTAATGAAAAACTGTTTTTT.